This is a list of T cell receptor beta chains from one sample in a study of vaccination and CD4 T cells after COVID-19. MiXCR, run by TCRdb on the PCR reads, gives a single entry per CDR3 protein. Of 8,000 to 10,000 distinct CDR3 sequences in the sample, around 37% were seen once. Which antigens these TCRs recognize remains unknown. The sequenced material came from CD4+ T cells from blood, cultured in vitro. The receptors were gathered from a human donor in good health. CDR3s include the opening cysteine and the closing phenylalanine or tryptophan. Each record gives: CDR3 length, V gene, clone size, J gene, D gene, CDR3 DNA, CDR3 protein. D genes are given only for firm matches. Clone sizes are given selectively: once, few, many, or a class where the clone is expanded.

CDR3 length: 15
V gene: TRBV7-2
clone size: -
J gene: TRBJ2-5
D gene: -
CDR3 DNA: TGTGCCAGCAGCCACCGGGACCCCCCTGGGGAGACCCAGTACTTC
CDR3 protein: CASSHRDPPGETQYF

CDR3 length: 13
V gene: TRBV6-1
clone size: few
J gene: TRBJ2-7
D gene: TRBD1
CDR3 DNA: TGTGCCAGCGCTCGGACAGGGGTTTCCGAGCAGTACTTC
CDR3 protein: CASARTGVSEQYF

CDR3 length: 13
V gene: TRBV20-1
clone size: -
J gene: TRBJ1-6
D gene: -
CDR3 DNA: TGCAGTGCTAGCTCGGGGGGCCTTTCACCCCTCCACTTT
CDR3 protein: CSASSGGLSPLHF

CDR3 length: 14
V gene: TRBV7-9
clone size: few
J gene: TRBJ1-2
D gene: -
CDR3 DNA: TGTGCCAGCAGCTTGACCGGGGCCCCCTATGGCTACACCTTC
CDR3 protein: CASSLTGAPYGYTF

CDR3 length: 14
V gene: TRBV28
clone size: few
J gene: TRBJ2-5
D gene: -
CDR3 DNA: TGTGCCAGCAGTTTATCCGAATCCCAAGAGACCCAGTACTTC
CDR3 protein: CASSLSESQETQYF

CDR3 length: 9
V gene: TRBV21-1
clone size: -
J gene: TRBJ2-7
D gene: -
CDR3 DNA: TGTGCCAGCAGCTACGAGCAGTACTTC
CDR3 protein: CASSYEQYF

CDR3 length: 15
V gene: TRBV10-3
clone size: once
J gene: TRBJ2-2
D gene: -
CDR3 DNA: TGTGCCATCGCTAGACAGGAGCTCAACACCGGGGAGCTGTTTTTT
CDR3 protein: CAIARQELNTGELFF

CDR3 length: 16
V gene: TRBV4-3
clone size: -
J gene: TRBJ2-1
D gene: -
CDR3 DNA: TGCGCCAGCAGCCAAGATGCCCAGTACCTGACCAATGAGCAGTTCTTC
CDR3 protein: CASSQDAQYLTNEQFF

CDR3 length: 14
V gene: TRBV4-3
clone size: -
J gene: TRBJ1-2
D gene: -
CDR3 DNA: TGCGCCAGCAGCCAACCAGACGGTAGGAATGGCTACACCTTC
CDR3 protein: CASSQPDGRNGYTF

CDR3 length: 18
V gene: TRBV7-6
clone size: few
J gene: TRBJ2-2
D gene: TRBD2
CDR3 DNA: TGTGCCAGCAGCCGTGACCTGGTCGGGAGGTCGAACACCGGGGAGCTGTTTTTT
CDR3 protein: CASSRDLVGRSNTGELFF

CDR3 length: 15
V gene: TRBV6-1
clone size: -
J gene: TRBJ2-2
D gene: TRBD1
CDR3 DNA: TGTGCCAGCAGACTACAGGGGGCGCTGACCGGGGAGCTGTTTTTT
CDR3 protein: CASRLQGALTGELFF

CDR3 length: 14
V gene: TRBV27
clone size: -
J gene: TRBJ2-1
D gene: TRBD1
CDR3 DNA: TGTGCCAGCAGTTCCCCCTTGGACAGGCTTGAGCAGTTCTTC
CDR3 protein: CASSSPLDRLEQFF

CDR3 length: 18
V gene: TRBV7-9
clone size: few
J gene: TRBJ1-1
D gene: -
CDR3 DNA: TGTGCCAGCAGCCCGCCTGGGTTGCAGGGGACTTGGAGCACTGAAGCTTTCTTT
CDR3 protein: CASSPPGLQGTWSTEAFF

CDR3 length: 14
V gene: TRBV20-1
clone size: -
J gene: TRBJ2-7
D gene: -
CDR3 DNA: TGCAGTGCCACTAGAAGGACAGAGGCCTACGAGCAGTACTTC
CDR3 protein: CSATRRTEAYEQYF

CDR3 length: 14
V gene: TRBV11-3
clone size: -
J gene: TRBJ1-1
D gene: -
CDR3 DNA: TGTGCCAGCAGCTTAGGAGGACAGAACACTGAAGCTTTCTTT
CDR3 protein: CASSLGGQNTEAFF

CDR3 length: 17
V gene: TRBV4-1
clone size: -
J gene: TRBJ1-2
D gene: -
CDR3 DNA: TGCGCCAGCAGCCGCCTCCTCCGGGACACCCTTTCTTCGGGCTACACCTTC
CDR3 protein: CASSRLLRDTLSSGYTF

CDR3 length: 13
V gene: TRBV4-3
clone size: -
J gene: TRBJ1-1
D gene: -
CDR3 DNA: TGCGCCAGCAGCCAAGCCGCGAACACTGAAGCTTTCTTT
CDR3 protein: CASSQAANTEAFF

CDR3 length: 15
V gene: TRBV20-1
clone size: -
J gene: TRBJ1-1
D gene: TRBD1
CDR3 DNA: TGCAGTGCTAGAGATTCGGGACAGGGGGCGACTGAAGCTTTCTTT
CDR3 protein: CSARDSGQGATEAFF

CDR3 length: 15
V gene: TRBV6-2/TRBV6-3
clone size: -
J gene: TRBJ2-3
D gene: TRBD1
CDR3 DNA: TGTGCCAGCAGTCCAAACTGGGACAGGGGATATACGCAGTATTTT
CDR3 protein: CASSPNWDRGYTQYF

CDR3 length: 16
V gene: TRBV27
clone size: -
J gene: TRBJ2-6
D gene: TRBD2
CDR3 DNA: TGTGCCACCTCAATTCTAGCGGGAGCTGGGGCCAACGTCCTGACTTTC
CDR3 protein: CATSILAGAGANVLTF

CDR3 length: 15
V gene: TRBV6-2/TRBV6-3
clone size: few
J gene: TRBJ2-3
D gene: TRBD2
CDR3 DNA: TGTGCCAGCAGTTACTCTAGCGGGAGCACAGATACGCAGTATTTT
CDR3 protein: CASSYSSGSTDTQYF

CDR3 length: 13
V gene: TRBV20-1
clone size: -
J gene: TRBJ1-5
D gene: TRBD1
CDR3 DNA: TGCAGTGCTAGGCAGGGGGCCAATCAGCCCCAGCATTTT
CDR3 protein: CSARQGANQPQHF

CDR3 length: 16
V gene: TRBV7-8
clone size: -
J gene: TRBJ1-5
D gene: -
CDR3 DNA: TGTGCCAGCAGCTTAGGGGGGTTGGGGGGCAATCAGCCCCAGCATTTT
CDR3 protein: CASSLGGLGGNQPQHF

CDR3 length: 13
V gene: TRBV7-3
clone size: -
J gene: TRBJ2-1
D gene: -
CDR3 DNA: TGTGCCAGCAGCTTGGGGGCTTACAATGAGCAGTTCTTC
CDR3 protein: CASSLGAYNEQFF

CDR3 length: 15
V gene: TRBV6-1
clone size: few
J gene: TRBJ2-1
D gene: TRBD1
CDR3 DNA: TGTGCCAGCAGGACGGGACAGGCTTCCTACAATGAGCAGTTCTTC
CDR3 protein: CASRTGQASYNEQFF

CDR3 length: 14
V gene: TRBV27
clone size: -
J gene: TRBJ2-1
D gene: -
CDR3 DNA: TGTGCCAGCAGTTTACCCGGGACTTTCAATGAGCAGTTCTTC
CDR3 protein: CASSLPGTFNEQFF

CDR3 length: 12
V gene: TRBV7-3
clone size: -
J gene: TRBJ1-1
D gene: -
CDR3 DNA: TGTGCCAGCAGCACGGGAGGGGCTGAAGCTTTCTTT
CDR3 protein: CASSTGGAEAFF

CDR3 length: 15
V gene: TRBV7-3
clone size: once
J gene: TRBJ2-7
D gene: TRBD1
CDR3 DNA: TGTGCCAGCAGCAAGGATCGGACAGGGGGCGGCGAGCAGTACTTC
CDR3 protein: CASSKDRTGGGEQYF

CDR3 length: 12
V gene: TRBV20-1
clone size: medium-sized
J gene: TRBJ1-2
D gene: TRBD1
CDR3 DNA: TGCAGTGCTGGACAGGGGTCCTATGGCTACACCTTC
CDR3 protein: CSAGQGSYGYTF

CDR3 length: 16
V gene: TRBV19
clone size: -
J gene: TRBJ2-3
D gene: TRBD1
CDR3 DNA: TGTGCCAGTAGTTCTCCACAGGGGCGTAGCACAGATACGCAGTATTTT
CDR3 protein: CASSSPQGRSTDTQYF

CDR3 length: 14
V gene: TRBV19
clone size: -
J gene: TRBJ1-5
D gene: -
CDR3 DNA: TGTGCCAGTAGTATCAGGGTAGAGAATCAGCCCCAGCATTTT
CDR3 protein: CASSIRVENQPQHF

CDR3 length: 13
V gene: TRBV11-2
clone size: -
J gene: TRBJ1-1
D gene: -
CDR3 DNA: TGTGCCAGCAGCTCAGGACTGAACACTGAAGCTTTCTTT
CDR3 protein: CASSSGLNTEAFF